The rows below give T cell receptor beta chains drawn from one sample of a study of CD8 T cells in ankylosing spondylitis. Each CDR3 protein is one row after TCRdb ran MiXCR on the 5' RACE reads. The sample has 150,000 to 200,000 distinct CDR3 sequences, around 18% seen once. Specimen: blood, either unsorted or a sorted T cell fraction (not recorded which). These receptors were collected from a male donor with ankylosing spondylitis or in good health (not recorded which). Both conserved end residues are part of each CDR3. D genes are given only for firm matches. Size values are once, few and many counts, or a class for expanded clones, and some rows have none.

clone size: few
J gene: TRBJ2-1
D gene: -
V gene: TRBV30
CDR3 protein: CAWSRQTYNEQFF
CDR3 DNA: TGTGCCTGGAGTCGGCAGACGTACAATGAGCAGTTCTTC

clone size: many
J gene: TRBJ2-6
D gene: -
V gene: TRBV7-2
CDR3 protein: CASSLESSGANVLTF
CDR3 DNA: TGTGCCAGCAGCTTAGAGAGCTCTGGGGCCAACGTCCTGACTTTC

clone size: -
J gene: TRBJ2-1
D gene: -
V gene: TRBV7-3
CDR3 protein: CASSPSSYSYNEQFF
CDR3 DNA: TGTGCCAGCAGCCCCTCGTCGTACTCCTACAATGAGCAGTTCTTC

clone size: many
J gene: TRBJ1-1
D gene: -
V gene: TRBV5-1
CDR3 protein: CASSLGSVNTEAFF
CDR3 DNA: TGCGCCAGCAGCTTGGGAAGCGTGAACACTGAAGCTTTCTTT

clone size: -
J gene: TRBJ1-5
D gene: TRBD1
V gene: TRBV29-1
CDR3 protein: CSVKQGAKPQHF
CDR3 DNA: TGCAGCGTTAAACAGGGGGCGAAGCCCCAGCATTTT

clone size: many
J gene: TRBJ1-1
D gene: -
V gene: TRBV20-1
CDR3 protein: CSARRGSEAFF
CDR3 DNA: TGCAGTGCCCGGAGGGGATCTGAAGCTTTCTTT

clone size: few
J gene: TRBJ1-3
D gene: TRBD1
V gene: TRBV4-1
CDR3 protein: CASSQVETGGFGNTIYF
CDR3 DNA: TGCGCCAGCAGCCAAGTCGAGACAGGGGGCTTTGGAAACACCATATATTTT

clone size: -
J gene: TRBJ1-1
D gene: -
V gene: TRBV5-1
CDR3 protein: CASSSRFGVNTEAFF
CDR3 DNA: TGCGCCAGCAGCTCCCGGTTCGGGGTGAACACTGAAGCTTTCTTT

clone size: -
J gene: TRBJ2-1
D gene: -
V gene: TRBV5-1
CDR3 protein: CASSLGITVSSYNEQFF
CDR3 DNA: TGCGCCAGCAGCTTGGGTATTACGGTTAGCTCCTACAATGAGCAGTTCTTC

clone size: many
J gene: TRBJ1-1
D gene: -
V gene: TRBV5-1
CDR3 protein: CASSFNGMNTEAFF
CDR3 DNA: TGCGCCAGCAGCTTTAACGGCATGAACACTGAAGCTTTCTTT

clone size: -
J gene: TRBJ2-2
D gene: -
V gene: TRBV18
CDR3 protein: CASSSATFGTNTGELFF
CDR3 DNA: TGTGCCAGCTCTTCAGCGACCTTCGGGACGAACACCGGGGAGCTGTTTTTT

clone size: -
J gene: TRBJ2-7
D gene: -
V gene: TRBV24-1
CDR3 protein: CATSDAQYEQYF
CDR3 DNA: TGTGCCACCAGTGACGCACAATACGAGCAGTACTTC

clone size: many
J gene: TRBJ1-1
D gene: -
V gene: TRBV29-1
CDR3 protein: CSVSQGGPNTEAFF
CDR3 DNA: TGCAGCGTATCACAAGGGGGGCCTAACACTGAAGCTTTCTTT

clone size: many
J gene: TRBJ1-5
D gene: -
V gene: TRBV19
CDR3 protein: CASSRGAQPQHF
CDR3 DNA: TGTGCCAGTAGTCGAGGAGCCCAGCCCCAGCATTTT

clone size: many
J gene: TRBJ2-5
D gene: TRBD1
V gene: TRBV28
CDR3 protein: CASEDREETQYF
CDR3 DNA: TGTGCCAGCGAGGACAGGGAAGAGACCCAGTACTTC

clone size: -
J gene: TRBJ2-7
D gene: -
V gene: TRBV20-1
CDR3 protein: CSARDLNEQYF
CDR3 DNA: TGCAGTGCTAGAGATCTAAACGAGCAGTACTTC

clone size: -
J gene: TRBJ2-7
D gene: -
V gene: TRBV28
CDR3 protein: CASSPTHEQYF
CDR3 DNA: TGTGCCAGCAGTCCTACTCACGAGCAGTACTTC

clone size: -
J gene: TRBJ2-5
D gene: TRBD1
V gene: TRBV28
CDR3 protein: CASSPGDSQETQYF
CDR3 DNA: TGTGCCAGCAGTCCAGGGGACAGCCAAGAGACCCAGTACTTC

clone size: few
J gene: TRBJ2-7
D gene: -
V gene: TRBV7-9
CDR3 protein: CASSEAAVFLYEQYF
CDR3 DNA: TGTGCCAGCAGTGAAGCGGCAGTCTTTCTCTACGAGCAGTACTTC

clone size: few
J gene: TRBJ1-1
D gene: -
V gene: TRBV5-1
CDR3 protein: CASSFSSGVNTEAFF
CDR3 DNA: TGCGCCAGCAGCTTCTCGTCAGGGGTGAACACTGAAGCTTTCTTT

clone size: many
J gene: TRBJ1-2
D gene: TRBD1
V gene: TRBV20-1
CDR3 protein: CSARPGTGGIYGYTF
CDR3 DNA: TGCAGTGCCCGTCCCGGGACAGGGGGTATCTATGGCTACACCTTC

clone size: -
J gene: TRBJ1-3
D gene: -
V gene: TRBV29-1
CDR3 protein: CSVGTGGNTIYF
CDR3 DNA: TGCAGCGTAGGGACCGGTGGAAACACCATATATTTT

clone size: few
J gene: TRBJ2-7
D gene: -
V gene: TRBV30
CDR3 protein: CAWSGRGGYEQYF
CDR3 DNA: TGTGCCTGGAGCGGGAGAGGGGGATACGAGCAGTACTTC

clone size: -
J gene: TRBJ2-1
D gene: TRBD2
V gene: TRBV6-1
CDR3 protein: CATRTSGVGYNEQFF
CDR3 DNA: TGTGCCACCCGGACTAGCGGGGTGGGGTACAATGAGCAGTTCTTC

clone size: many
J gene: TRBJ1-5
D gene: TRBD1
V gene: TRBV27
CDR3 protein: CASGRQGVSNQPQHF
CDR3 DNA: TGTGCCAGCGGCCGACAGGGGGTGAGCAATCAGCCCCAGCATTTT

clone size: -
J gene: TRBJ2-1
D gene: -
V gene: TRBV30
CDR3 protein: CAWSVARSHEQFF
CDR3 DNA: TGTGCCTGGAGTGTAGCTCGGTCCCATGAGCAGTTCTTC

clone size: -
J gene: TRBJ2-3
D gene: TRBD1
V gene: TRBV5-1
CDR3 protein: CASSSSGTGFATDTQYF
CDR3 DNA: TGCGCCAGCAGCTCATCCGGGACAGGGTTTGCCACAGATACGCAGTATTTT

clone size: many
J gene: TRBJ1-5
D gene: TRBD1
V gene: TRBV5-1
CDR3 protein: CASSSGQGNQPQHF
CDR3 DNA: TGCGCCAGCAGCTCTGGACAGGGTAATCAGCCCCAGCATTTT

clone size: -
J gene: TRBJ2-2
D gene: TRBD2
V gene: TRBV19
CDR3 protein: CASSPEGLAGPAGELFF
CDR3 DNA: TGTGCCAGTAGTCCTGAGGGGCTAGCGGGACCCGCCGGGGAGCTGTTTTTT

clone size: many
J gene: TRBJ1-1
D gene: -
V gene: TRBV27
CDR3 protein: CASTPGVGTEAFF
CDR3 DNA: TGTGCCAGCACCCCGGGGGTGGGCACTGAAGCTTTCTTT

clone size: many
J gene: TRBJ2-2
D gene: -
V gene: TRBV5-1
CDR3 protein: CASSLTDSANTGELFF
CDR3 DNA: TGCGCCAGCAGCTTGACCGACAGTGCGAACACCGGGGAGCTGTTTTTT

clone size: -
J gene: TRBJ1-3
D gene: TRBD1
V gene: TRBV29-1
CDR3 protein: CSVEDRTGSTGNTIYF
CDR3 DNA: TGCAGCGTTGAGGATCGGACAGGGTCTACTGGAAACACCATATATTTT

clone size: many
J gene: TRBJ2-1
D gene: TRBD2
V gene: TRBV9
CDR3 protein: CASSAGLAGEYPEQFF
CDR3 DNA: TGTGCCAGCAGCGCGGGGCTAGCGGGAGAATACCCTGAGCAGTTCTTC

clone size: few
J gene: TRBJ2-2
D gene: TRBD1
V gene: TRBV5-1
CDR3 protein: CASGTGGNTGELFF
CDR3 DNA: TGCGCCAGCGGGACAGGAGGCAACACCGGGGAGCTGTTTTTT

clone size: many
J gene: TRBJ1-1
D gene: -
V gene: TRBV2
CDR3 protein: CASRLQDGNTEAFF
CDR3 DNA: TGTGCCAGCAGGCTACAGGATGGGAACACTGAAGCTTTCTTT

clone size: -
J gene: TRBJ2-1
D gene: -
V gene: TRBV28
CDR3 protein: CASSLSGPPNNEQFF
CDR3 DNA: TGTGCCAGCAGTTTATCGGGACCACCAAACAATGAGCAGTTCTTC

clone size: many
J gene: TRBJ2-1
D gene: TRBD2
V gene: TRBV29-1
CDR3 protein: CSVEDRVMREGFDEQFF
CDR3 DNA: TGCAGCGTCGAGGACCGAGTGATGCGGGAGGGCTTCGATGAGCAGTTCTTC

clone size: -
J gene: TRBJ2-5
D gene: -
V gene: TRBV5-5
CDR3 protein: CASSLPKRQETQYF
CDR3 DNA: TGTGCCAGCAGCCTCCCTAAGCGACAAGAGACCCAGTACTTC

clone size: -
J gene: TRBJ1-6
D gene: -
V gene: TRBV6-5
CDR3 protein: CASSYSASPLHF
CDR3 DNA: TGTGCCAGCAGTTACTCGGCTTCACCCCTCCACTTT

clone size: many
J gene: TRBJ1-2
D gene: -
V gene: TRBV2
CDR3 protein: CASRMTVGYGYTF
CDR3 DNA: TGTGCCAGCAGGATGACCGTGGGCTATGGCTACACCTTC

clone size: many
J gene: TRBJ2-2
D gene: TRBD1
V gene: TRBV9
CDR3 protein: CASSVGQGSGELFF
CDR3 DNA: TGTGCCAGCAGCGTCGGACAGGGGTCCGGGGAGCTGTTTTTT

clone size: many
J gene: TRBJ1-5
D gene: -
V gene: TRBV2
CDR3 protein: CASTPDAEDNQPQHF
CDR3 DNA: TGTGCCAGCACCCCGGACGCGGAGGACAATCAGCCCCAGCATTTT

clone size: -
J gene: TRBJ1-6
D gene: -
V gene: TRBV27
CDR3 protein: CASRGGGQGSSSYNSPLHF
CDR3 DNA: TGTGCCAGCAGAGGGGGGGGGCAGGGGTCGAGCTCCTATAATTCACCCCTCCACTTT

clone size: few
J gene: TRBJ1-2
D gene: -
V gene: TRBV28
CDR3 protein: CASSPPPAGNYGYTF
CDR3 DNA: TGTGCCAGCAGTCCACCCCCGGCAGGGAACTATGGCTACACCTTC

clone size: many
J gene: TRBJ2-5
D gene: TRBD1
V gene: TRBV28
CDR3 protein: CARKTGTQETQYF
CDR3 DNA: TGTGCCAGGAAGACAGGGACCCAAGAGACCCAGTACTTC

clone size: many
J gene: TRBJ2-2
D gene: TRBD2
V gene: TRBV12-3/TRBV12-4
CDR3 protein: CASSMASGSLGELFF
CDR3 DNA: TGTGCCAGCAGTATGGCTAGCGGGAGTCTCGGGGAGCTGTTTTTT

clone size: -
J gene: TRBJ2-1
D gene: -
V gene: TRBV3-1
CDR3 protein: CASSQPKNNEQFF
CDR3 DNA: TGTGCCAGCAGCCAGCCGAAAAACAATGAGCAGTTCTTC

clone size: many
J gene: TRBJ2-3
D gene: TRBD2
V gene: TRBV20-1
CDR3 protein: CSARALTSGRTLLDTQYF
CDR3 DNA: TGCAGTGCTAGAGCACTTACTAGCGGGAGGACCCTTTTAGATACGCAGTATTTT

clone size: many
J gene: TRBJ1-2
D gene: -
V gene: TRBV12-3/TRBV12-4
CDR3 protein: CASSLRQVEGYTF
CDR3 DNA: TGTGCCAGCAGTTTGAGACAGGTAGAGGGCTACACCTTC

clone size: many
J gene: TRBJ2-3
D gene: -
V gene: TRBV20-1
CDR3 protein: CSAPAPYSTDTQYF
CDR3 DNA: TGCAGTGCTCCGGCTCCGTATAGCACAGATACGCAGTATTTT

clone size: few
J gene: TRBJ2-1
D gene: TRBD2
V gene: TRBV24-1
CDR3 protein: CATSASVGGSSYNEQFF
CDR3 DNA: TGTGCCACCAGTGCATCCGTGGGCGGGAGCTCCTACAATGAGCAGTTCTTC

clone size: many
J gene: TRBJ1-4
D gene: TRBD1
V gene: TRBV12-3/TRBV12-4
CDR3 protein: CASRTGADEKLFF
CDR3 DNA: TGTGCCAGCAGGACAGGGGCAGATGAAAAACTGTTTTTT